This record covers a single T cell receptor (beta chain). Its antigen remains undetermined. Per-nucleotide qualities are absent, and no much larger clonotype sits a single base away. Inclusion was restricted to participants for whom at least one PBMC sample before ART initiation and at least two post-ART samples were available. Treatment was received in the United States of America by all participants with HIV. Before DNA extraction, cryopreserved samples of about 1-10 million PBMC were thawed and washed. At the time of the earliest PBMC sample, participants with HIV were aged between about 23 and 54 years. PBMC samples were contributed by each participant from 1-4 timepoints before ART initiation and 2-8 timepoints after ART initiation, with a median of 7 samples. Serial HIV viral load, CD4+ T-cell count, ART history and demographic data were obtained for every participant. Genomic DNA was extracted from unsorted PBMC with a Qiagen kit on a QIAcube, with processing performed in batches of 12 samples.

The immunoSEQ hsTCRB v3.0 assay was used at survey level resolution for TRB variable region sequencing. The targeted TRB sequencing depth was 40,000-50,000 T-cell genomes per sample. TRB libraries were pooled and sequenced on an Illumina MiSeq using a v3 150-cycle kit. Per the original workflow: Repertoire analysis ran in R within a reproducible Nextflow workflow covering QC, data transformation and analysis. LymphoSeq2, an R package for AIRR-Seq data exploration, was used to implement custom analyses. A few samples that produced fewer than 5000 total TRB sequences were removed, so 188 HIV repertoires were analyzed. Among the 188 retained HIV repertoires, around 60 were collected before ART initiation and some 130 were collected after ART initiation. Each repertoire was downsampled to 5000 TRB nucleotide sequences, and summary statistics were averaged across 100 downsampling iterations. The analysis kept only TRB sequences whose CDR3 regions were at least seven amino acids long. Diversity was measured with a Shannon entropy-derived clonality score and the Gini coefficient. Repertoire networks linked the top 5000 CDR3 amino acid sequences whenever two sequences differed by an edit distance of one. GLIPH2 predicted antigen specificity groups and MHC restriction for TRB CDR3 amino acid sequences. CDR3 amino acid sequences were matched against VDJdb and McPAS-TCR to flag known CMV, EBV, HIV or tissue antigen associations. Pre-ART, post-ART and control groups were compared with Wilcoxon signed-rank tests and Holm-Bonferroni correction. Here the immuneACCESS table is served through TCRdb, limited to in-frame sequences with V and J called. Missing clones are a known gap in these copies; in checked studies unresolved V genes cover under half, and the rest lacks a known reason. That table gives V, J and clone size, and the DNA gave D and trimming. Across this sample there are tens of thousands of clones, with roughly 82% seen only once. The top ten clonotypes cover about 2.3% of the sample.

Its CDR3 holds 16 amino acids, cysteine through phenylalanine. The read is trimmed to its CDR3 DNA, 48 bases read in frame from base 1. The sample belongs to a study of long-term antiretroviral therapy in people with HIV (dated by TCRdb to the early 2020s). The study in broad terms: Collection of the earliest samples took place about a decade ahead of the 2015 WHO recommendation for immediate ART, at a time when ART was typically delayed until CD4 counts fell. The cohort contributed 150 to 200 cryopreserved PBMC samples from around 33 adults with confirmed HIV infection, collected serially over a mean of approximately 6 years (range 1-12). About 40% of the roughly 30 participants with HIV were female. No cross-contamination during QIAcube processing was seen in test extractions of a monoclonal T-cell line run alongside 25 to 35 polyclonal samples. A retrospective serial study tested whether changes in peripheral blood TRB repertoire composition and diversity were associated with ART initiation and durable HIV suppression. Study-wide findings and limitations: Expanded TRB clones identified before ART initiation dominated the repertoire at all time points, although this dominance fluctuated and declined in many PLHIV after ART. Because cell numbers in pre-ART samples were limited, unsorted PBMC were profiled instead of sorted CD4+ and CD8+ T cells. The samples span the years 2004 to 2017, and the ART regimens used at that time may not be as effective as current regimens. Since PBMC availability was limited, sequencing covered only the TCR beta chain, with no alpha chain pairing. CDR3 length ranges in HIV repertoires were narrower than in controls, and network structure suggested an antigen-experienced repertoire with only a slight naive shift after ART. Inferences about post-ART repertoire changes were limited because no data were available on ART adherence, viral resistance or therapy changes. A significant increase in TRB diversity was found to be associated with ART initiation, although TRB diversity was observed to remain significantly below that of transplant donor controls even after long-term ART.

This material consisted of unsorted PBMCs, taken 3 years after starting antiretroviral therapy. This chain joins TRBV21-1 to TRBJ2-7. TRBV21-1 is listed as a pseudogene. The TCR sequence derives from a man aged 50 to 59 with HIV. DNA sequence: TGTGCCAGCAGCAAAGCGCTAAGGGGAGTCAACTACGAGCAGTACTTC. Translated, this gives CASSKALRGVNYEQYF.